This TCR beta chain comes out of a study of T cells in Graves' hyperthyroidism and ophthalmopathy. This clonotype was detected ten times or more. This CDR3 contains 16 residues. The germline gives CDR1 MNHNS, CDR2 SASEGT. V was clipped by 8 bases and J by 0 bases, with 20 bases between them. The investigators amplified TCR beta CDR3 regions from RNA transcripts. TCR CDR3 underwent first-round RT-PCR with the HTBI primer set. A single record per CDR3 protein comes from TCRdb applying MiXCR to the multiplex PCR reads. Of about 360,000 distinct CDR3 sequences listed, 15% to 17% were seen once; the top ten hold about a quarter.

This chain connects TRBV6-1 to TRBJ2-7, with D perhaps matching TRBD1 or TRBD2 (5 bases each). Sequenced material: blood. The clonotype comes from a woman aged 18-29 years with Graves' hyperthyroidism that later progressed to Graves' ophthalmopathy. CDR3 in amino acids: CASFRARAATSYEQYF. CDR3 coding DNA: TGTGCCAGCTTCAGGGCACGAGCGGCAACCTCCTACGAGCAGTACTTC.